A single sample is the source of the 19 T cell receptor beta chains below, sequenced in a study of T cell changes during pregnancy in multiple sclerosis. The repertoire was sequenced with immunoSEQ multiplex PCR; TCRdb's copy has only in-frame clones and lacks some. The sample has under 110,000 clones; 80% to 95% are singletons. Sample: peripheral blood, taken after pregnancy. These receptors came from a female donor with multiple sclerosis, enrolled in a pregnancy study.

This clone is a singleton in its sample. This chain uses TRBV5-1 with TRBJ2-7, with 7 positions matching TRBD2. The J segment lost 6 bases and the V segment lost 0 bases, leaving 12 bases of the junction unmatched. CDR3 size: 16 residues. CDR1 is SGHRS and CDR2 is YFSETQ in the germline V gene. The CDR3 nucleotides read TGCGCCAGCAGCTTGGAGGGAGGGGAAGGGTACGGCGAGCAGTACTTC. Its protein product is CASSLEGGEGYGEQYF. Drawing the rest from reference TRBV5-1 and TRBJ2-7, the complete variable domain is KAGVTQTPRYLIKTRGQQVTLSCSPISGHRSVSWYQQTPGQGLQFLFEYFSETQRNKGNFPGRFSGRQFSNSRSEMNVSTLELGDSALYLCASSLEGGEGYGEQYFGPGTRLTVT.

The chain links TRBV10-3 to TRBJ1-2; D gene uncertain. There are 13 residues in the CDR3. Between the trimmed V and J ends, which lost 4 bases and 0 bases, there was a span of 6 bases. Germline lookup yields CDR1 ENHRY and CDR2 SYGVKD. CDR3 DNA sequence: TGTGCCATCAGTGCCACAGCTAACTATGGCTACACCTTC. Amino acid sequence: CAISATANYGYTF.

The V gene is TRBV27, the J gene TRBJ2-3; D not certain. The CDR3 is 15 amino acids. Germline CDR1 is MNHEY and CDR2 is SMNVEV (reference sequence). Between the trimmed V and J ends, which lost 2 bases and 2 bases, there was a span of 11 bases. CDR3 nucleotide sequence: TGTGCCAGCAGTTTAGCGGTCCCGGACACAGATACGCAGTATTTT. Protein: CASSLAVPDTDTQYF.

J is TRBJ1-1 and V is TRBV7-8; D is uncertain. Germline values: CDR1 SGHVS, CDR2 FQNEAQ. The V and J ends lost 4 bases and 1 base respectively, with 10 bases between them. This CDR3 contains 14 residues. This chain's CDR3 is CASSSLAGNTEAFF. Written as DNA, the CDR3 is TGTGCCAGCAGCTCCCTAGCCGGGAACACTGAAGCTTTCTTT.

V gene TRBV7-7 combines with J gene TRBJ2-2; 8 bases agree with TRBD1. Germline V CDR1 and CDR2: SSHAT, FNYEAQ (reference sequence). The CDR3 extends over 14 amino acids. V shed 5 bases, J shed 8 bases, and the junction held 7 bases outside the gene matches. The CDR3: CASSRTGSGGELFF. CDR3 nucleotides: TGTGCCAGCAGCCGGACAGGGTCGGGAGGGGAGCTGTTTTTT.

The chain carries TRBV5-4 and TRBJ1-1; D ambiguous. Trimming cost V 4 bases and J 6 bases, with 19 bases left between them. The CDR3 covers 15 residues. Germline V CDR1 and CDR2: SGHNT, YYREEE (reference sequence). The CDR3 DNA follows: TGTGCCAGCAGCGCAACCCGGGATGCTATAGCTGAAGCTTTCTTT. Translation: CASSATRDAIAEAFF.

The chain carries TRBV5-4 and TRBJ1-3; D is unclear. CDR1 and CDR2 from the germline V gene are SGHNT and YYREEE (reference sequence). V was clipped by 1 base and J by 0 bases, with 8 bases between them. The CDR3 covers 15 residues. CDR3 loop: CASSLRGSSGNTIYF. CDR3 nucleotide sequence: TGTGCCAGCAGCTTGAGAGGGTCCTCTGGAAACACCATATATTTT.

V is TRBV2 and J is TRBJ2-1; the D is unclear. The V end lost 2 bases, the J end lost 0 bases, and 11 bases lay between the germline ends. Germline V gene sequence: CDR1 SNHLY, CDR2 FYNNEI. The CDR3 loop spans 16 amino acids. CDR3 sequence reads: CASSETQLPSYNEQFF. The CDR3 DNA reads TGTGCCAGCAGTGAAACTCAACTACCCTCCTACAATGAGCAGTTCTTC.

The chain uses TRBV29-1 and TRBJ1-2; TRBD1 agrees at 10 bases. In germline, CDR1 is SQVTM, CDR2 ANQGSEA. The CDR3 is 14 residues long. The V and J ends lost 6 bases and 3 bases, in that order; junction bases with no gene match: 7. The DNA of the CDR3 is TGCAGCGTGGCCAGACAGGGGGCGGACTATGGCTACACCTTC. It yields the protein CSVARQGADYGYTF.

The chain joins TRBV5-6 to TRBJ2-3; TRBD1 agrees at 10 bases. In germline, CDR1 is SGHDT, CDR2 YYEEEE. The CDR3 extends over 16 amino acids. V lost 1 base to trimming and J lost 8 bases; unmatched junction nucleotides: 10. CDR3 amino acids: CASSLLGTGAHGTQYF. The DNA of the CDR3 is TGTGCCAGCAGCTTGTTGGGGACAGGGGCCCACGGTACGCAGTATTTT.

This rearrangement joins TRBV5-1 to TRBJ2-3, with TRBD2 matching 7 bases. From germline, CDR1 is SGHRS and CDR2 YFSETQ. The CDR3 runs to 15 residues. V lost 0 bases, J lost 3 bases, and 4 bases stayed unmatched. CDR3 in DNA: TGCGCCAGCAGCTTGGGTCGGGGAGGGACAGATACGCAGTATTTT. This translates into CASSLGRGGTDTQYF.

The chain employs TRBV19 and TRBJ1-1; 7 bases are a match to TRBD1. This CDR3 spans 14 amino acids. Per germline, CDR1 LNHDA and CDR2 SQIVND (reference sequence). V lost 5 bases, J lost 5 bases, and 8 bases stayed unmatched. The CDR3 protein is CASSLSGGRTEAFF. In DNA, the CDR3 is TGTGCCAGTAGTTTGTCAGGGGGACGGACTGAAGCTTTCTTT.

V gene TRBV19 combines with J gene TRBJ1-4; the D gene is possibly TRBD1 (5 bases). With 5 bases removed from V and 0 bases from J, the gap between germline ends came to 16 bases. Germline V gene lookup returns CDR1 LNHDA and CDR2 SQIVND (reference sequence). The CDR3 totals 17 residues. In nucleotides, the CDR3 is TGTGCCAGTAGTGGCAGGGAGGGATATGCAACTAATGAAAAACTGTTTTTT. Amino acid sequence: CASSGREGYATNEKLFF.

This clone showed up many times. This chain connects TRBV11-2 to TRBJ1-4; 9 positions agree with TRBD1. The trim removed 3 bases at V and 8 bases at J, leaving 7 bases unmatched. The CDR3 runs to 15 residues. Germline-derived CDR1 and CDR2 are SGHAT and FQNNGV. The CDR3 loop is CASSFGTGIQEKLFF. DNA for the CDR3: TGTGCCAGCAGCTTTGGGACAGGGATTCAGGAAAAACTGTTTTTT. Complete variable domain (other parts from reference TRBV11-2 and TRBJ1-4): EAGVAQSPRYKIIEKRQSVAFWCNPISGHATLYWYQQILGQGPKLLIQFQNNGVVDDSQLPKDRFSAERLKGVDSTLKIQPAKLEDSAVYLCASSFGTGIQEKLFFGSGTQLSVL.

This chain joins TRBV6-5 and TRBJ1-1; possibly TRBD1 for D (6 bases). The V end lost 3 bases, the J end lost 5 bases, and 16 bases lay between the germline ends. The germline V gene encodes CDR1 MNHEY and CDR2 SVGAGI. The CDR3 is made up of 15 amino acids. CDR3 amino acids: CASSYSTTTGTEAFF. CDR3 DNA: TGTGCCAGCAGTTATTCGACGACGACAGGTACTGAAGCTTTCTTT.

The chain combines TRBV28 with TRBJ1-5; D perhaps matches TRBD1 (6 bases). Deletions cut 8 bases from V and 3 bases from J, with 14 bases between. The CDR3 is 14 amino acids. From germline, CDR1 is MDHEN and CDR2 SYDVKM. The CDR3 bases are TGTGCCAGCCTCCGGGGGGGCAACAATCAGCCCCAGCATTTT. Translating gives CASLRGGNNQPQHF.

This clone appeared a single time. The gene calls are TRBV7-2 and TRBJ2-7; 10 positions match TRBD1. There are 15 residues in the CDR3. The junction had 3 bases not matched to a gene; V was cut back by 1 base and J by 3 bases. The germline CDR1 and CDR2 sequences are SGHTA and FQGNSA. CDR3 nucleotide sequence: TGTGCCAGCAGCTTAGAATGGACAGGGGGCTACGAGCAGTACTTC. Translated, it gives CASSLEWTGGYEQYF.

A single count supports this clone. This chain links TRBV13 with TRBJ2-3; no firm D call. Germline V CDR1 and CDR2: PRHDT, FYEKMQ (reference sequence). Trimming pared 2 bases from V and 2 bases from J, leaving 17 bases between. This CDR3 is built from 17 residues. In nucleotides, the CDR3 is TGTGCCAGCAGCTTATACCAGCGCGGTCTCCCCACAGATACGCAGTATTTT. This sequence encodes CASSLYQRGLPTDTQYF.

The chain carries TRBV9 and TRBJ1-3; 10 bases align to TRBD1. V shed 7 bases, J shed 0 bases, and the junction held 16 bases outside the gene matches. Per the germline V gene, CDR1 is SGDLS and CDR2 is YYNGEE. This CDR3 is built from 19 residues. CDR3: CASSMGRGQGVISGNTIYF. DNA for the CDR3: TGTGCCAGCTCGATGGGTCGTGGACAGGGGGTTATCTCTGGAAACACCATATATTTT.